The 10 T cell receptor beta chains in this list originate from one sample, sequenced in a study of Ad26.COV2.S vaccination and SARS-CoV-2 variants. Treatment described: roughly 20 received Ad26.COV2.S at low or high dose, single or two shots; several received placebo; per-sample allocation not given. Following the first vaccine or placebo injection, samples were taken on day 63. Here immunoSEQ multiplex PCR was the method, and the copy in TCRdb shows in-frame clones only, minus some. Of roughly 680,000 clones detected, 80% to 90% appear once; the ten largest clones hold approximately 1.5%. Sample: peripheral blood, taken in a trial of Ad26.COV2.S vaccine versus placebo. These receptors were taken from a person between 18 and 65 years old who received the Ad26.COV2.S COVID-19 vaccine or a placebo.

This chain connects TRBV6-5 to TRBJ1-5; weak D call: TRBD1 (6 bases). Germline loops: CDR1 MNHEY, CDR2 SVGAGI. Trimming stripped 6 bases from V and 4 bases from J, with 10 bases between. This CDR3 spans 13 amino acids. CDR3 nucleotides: TGTGCCAGCAGAGGACAGCTTAATCAGCCCCAGCATTTT. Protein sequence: CASRGQLNQPQHF.

CDR3 DNA: TGTGCCTGGAGTGTAGAAAGGACCCGAGGACCAGATACGCAGTATTTT. It yields the protein CAWSVERTRGPDTQYF. The chain combines TRBV30 with TRBJ2-3, with D unclear. Trimming removed 0 bases from V and 4 bases from J, with 17 bases in between. Germline V gene sequence: CDR1 GTSNPN, CDR2 SVGIG (reference sequence). This CDR3 is 16 amino acids long.

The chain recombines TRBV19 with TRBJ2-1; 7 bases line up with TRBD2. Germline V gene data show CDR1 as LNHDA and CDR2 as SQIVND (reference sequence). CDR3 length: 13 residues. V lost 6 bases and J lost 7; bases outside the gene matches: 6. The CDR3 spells CASRFMGGNEQFF. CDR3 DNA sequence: TGTGCCAGTAGATTCATGGGGGGGAATGAGCAGTTCTTC.

The DNA for the CDR3 is TGCGCCAGCAGCTTGGAGGGACAGATGCGCTACGAGCAGTACTTC. Its translation is CASSLEGQMRYEQYF. The chain has TRBV5-1 and TRBJ2-7; 7 nucleotides align to TRBD1. CDR1 SGHRS and CDR2 YFSETQ come from the germline V gene. CDR3 length: 15 amino acids. V was pared by 0 bases and J by 3 bases, with 6 bases of the junction left unmatched. Complete variable domain (other parts from reference TRBV5-1 and TRBJ2-7): KAGVTQTPRYLIKTRGQQVTLSCSPISGHRSVSWYQQTPGQGLQFLFEYFSETQRNKGNFPGRFSGRQFSNSRSEMNVSTLELGDSALYLCASSLEGQMRYEQYFGPGTRLTVT.

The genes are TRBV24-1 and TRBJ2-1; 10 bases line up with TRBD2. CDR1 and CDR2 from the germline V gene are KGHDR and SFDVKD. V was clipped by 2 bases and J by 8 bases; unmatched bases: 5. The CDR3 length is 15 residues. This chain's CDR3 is CATSDSGLAGDEQFF. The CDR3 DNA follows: TGTGCCACCAGTGATTCGGGGCTAGCGGGAGATGAGCAGTTCTTC.

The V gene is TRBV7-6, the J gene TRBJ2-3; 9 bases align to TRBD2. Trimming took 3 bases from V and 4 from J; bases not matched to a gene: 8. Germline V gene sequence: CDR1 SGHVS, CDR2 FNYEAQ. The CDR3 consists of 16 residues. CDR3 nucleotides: TGTGCCAGCAGCTTTGCCCCTAGCGGGAATGCAGATACGCAGTATTTT. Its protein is CASSFAPSGNADTQYF.

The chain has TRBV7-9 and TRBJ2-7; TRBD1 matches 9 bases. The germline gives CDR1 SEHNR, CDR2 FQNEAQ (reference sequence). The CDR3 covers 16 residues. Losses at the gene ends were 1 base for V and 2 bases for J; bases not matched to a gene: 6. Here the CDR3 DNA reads TGTGCCAGCAGCTTAGACGTAGGACAGGGGCCCTACGAGCAGTACTTC. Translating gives CASSLDVGQGPYEQYF.

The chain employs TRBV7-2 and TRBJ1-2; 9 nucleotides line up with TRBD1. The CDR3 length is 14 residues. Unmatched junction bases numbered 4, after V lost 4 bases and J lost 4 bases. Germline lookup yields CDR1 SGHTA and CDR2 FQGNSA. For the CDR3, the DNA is TGTGCCAGCAGCTACGAACAGGGGGCCTATGGCTACACCTTC. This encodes CASSYEQGAYGYTF.

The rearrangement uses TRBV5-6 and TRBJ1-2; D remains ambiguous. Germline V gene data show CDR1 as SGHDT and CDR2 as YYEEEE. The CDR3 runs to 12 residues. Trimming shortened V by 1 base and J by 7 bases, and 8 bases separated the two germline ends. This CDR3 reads CASSLLGSGYTF. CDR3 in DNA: TGTGCCAGCAGCTTGTTGGGCAGTGGCTACACCTTC.

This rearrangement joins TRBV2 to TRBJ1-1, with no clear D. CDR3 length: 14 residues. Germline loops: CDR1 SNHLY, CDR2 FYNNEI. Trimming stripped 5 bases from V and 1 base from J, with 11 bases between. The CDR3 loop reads CASSIAAGNTEAFF. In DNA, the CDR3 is TGTGCCAGCAGTATCGCGGCTGGGAACACTGAAGCTTTCTTT.